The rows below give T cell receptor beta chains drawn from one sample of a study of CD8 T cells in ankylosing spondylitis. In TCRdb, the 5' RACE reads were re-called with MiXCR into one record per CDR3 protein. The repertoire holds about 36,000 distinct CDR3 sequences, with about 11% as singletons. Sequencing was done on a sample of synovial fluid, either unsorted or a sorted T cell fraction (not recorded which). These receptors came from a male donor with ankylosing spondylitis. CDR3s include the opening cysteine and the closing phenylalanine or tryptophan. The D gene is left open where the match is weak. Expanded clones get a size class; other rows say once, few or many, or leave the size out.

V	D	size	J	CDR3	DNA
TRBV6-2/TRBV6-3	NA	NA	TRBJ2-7	CASSLKWEQYF	TGTGCCAGCAGCCTCAAGTGGGAGCAGTACTTC
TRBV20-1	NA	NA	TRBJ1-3	CSARDRAAISGNTIYF	TGCAGTGCTAGAGATAGGGCTGCTATCTCTGGAAACACCATATATTTT
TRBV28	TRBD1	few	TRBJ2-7	CASSLDKGQGAYEQYF	TGTGCCAGCAGTTTAGATAAGGGACAGGGGGCCTACGAGCAGTACTTC
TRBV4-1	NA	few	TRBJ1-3	CASSQVQGPGNTIYF	TGCGCCAGCAGCCAAGTCCAGGGCCCTGGAAACACCATATATTTT
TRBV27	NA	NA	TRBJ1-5	CASSFGGRQPQHF	TGTGCCAGCAGTTTCGGGGGGAGGCAGCCCCAGCATTTT
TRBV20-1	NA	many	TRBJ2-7	CSARRPGLGYEQYF	TGCAGTGCTAGGCGACCCGGTTTGGGGTACGAGCAGTACTTC
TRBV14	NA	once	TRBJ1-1	CASSQVAAQNTEAFF	TGTGCCAGCAGCCAAGTAGCAGCCCAGAACACTGAAGCTTTCTTT
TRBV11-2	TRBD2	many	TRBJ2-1	CASSYQRLAGSNEQFF	TGTGCCAGCAGCTATCAAAGACTAGCGGGGAGCAATGAGCAGTTCTTC
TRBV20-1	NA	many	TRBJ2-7	CSAHVSELSSYEQYF	TGCAGTGCCCATGTCTCAGAGCTATCTTCCTACGAGCAGTACTTC
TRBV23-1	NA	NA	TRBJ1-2	CASTRDRNYGYTF	TGCGCCAGCACCCGAGACAGGAACTATGGCTACACCTTC
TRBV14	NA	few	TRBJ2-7	CASSLGLIPYEQYF	TGTGCCAGCAGCCTGGGTCTAATCCCTTACGAGCAGTACTTC
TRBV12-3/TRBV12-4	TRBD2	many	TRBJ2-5	CASSPGTSGLETQYF	TGTGCCAGCAGCCCCGGGACTAGCGGGTTAGAGACCCAGTACTTC
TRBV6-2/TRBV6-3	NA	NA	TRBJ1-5	CASSYSTGVSNQPQHF	TGTGCCAGCAGTTACTCGACCGGGGTGAGCAATCAGCCCCAGCATTTT
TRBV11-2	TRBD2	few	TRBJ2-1	CASSLMGWGGSSYNEQFF	TGTGCCAGCAGCTTAATGGGATGGGGCGGGAGTTCCTACAATGAGCAGTTCTTC
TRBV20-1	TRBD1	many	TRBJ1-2	CSARDGPGQYSGYTF	TGCAGTGCTAGAGATGGTCCGGGACAGTATAGTGGCTACACCTTC
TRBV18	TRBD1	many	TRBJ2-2	CASSPFRQGSNTGELFF	TGTGCCAGCTCACCATTCCGACAGGGATCGAACACCGGGGAGCTGTTTTTT
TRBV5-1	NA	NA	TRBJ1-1	CASSFTSPGPGAMNTEAFF	TGCGCCAGCAGCTTCACTTCGCCGGGGCCAGGGGCGATGAACACTGAAGCTTTCTTT
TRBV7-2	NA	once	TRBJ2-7	CASSLLGAASSYEQYF	TGTGCCAGCAGCTTATTGGGGGCGGCAAGCTCCTACGAGCAGTACTTC
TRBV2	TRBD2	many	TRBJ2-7	CASKPPESSGRYEQYF	TGTGCCAGCAAACCCCCAGAATCTAGCGGGAGGTACGAGCAGTACTTC
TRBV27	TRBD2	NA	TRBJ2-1	CASSLFAGGGNEQFF	TGTGCCAGCAGTTTATTTGCGGGAGGAGGAAATGAGCAGTTCTTC
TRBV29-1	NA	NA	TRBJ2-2	CSVTDVTGELFFF	NA
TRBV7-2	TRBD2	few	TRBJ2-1	CASSLASLAGGRIGRYNEQFF	TGTGCCAGCAGCTTAGCGTCCCTAGCGGGAGGGCGTATAGGGCGGTACAATGAGCAGTTCTTC
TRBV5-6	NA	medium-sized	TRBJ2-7	CASSFWHGDYEQYF	TGTGCCAGCAGCTTCTGGCACGGAGACTACGAGCAGTACTTC
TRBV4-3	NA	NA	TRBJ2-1	CASSQDSAATYNEQFF	TGCGCCAGCAGCCAAGACTCAGCGGCAACCTACAATGAGCAGTTCTTC
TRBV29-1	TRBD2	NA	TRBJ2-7	CRDICGSPYEQYF	TGCAGAGATATATGCGGGAGTCCCTACGAGCAGTACTTC
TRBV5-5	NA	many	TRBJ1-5	CASSPTGQTDQPQHF	TGTGCCAGCAGCCCTACCGGACAAACCGATCAGCCCCAGCATTTT
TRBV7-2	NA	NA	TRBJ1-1	CASSYPGIMNTEAFF	TGTGCCAGCAGCTACCCGGGGATCATGAACACTGAAGCTTTCTTT
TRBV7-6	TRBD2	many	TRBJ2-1	CASSPGLAGSLYEQFF	TGTGCCAGCAGCCCCGGGCTAGCGGGAAGTCTATATGAGCAGTTCTTC
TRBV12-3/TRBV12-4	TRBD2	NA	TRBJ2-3	CASSLSTGLAGVSTDTQYF	TGTGCCAGCAGTTTATCGACGGGACTAGCGGGAGTGTCTACAGATACGCAGTATTTT
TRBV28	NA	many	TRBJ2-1	CASSSLWDEQFF	TGTGCCAGCAGCTCTTTATGGGATGAGCAGTTCTTC
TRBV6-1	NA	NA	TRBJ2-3	CASSSIRVNTDTQYF	TGTGCCAGCAGTAGCATCAGAGTTAACACAGATACGCAGTATTTT
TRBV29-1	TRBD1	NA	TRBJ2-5	CSVNRGPGETQYF	TGCAGCGTTAACAGGGGCCCAGGGGAGACCCAGTACTTC
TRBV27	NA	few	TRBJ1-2	CASSDSPIYGYTF	TGTGCCAGCAGTGACAGCCCCATCTATGGCTACACCTTC
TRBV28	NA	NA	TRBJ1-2	CASSFPGAYGYTF	TGTGCCAGCAGTTTTCCGGGGGCCTATGGCTACACCTTC
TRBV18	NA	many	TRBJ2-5	CASSPQGVETQYF	TGTGCCAGCTCACCACAGGGGGTAGAGACCCAGTACTTC
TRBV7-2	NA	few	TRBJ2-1	CASSSQGREYNEQFF	TGTGCCAGCAGCTCCCAGGGGAGGGAGTACAATGAGCAGTTCTTC
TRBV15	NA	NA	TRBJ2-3	CATSHGIVQDTQYF	TGTGCCACCAGCCACGGAATAGTACAAGATACGCAGTATTTT
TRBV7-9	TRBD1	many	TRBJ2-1	CASSLNRGSYNEQFF	TGTGCCAGCAGCCTGAACAGGGGTAGCTACAATGAGCAGTTCTTC
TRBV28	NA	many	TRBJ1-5	CASSRGVIGNQPQHF	TGTGCCAGCAGTAGAGGGGTGATCGGCAATCAGCCCCAGCATTTT